This passage covers 30 T cell receptor beta chains from one sample sequenced in a study of shared clonotypes between healthy human individuals. Produced via immunoSEQ multiplex PCR; TCRdb's table is partial and in-frame only. Counted here are 2 million to 3 million clones, 80% to 95% occurring once; the ten biggest clones make up 0.36%. The sample taken for sequencing was naive CD4+ T cells from PBMCs. Described subset: CD45RA+ positively selected. Receptor source: a man between 18 and 35 years old in good health. Some clones in this sample may be carry-over from other donors' samples.

The chain has TRBV5-1 and TRBJ2-5; D tentatively reads TRBD1 or TRBD2 (5 bases each). V gave up 3 bases and J gave up 4 bases, with 16 bases separating them. Germline values: CDR1 SGHRS, CDR2 YFSETQ. The CDR3 loop spans 15 amino acids. CDR3 DNA sequence: TGCGCCAGCAGCTCACCCCGCCTCGGGGCAGAGACCCAGTACTTC. Protein: CASSSPRLGAETQYF.

J is TRBJ2-1 and V is TRBV11-2; D not resolved. The CDR3 runs 13 residues. Germline V lookup: CDR1 SGHAT, CDR2 FQNNGV. V was pared by 6 bases and J by 5 bases, with 11 bases between. The CDR3 DNA reads TGTGCCAGCAGGATTGGACGGAACAATGAGCAGTTCTTC. Encoded protein: CASRIGRNNEQFF.

The V call is TRBV5-4, the J call TRBJ2-7; 8 positions match TRBD2. The CDR3 consists of 17 residues. V trimming: 4 bases; J trimming: 0 bases; junction bases outside the gene matches: 12. Germline loops: CDR1 SGHNT, CDR2 YYREEE (reference sequence). Written as DNA, the CDR3 is TGTGCCAGCAGCACACTAACCCCGGGGGGGAACTCCTACGAGCAGTACTTC. Protein sequence: CASSTLTPGGNSYEQYF.

This chain joins TRBV9 and TRBJ1-2, with 8 bases that match TRBD1. The length of the CDR3 is 16 residues. V gave up 0 bases and J gave up 2 bases; unmatched junction bases: 6. Germline V gives CDR1 SGDLS, CDR2 YYNGEE. The CDR3 sequence: CASSVAKDRANYGYTF. CDR3 sequence (DNA): TGTGCCAGCAGCGTAGCCAAGGACAGGGCCAACTATGGCTACACCTTC.

CDR3 sequence: CASRPGTAQETQYF. The CDR3 nucleotides are TGTGCCAGCAGACCTGGGACAGCCCAAGAGACCCAGTACTTC. The chain is built from TRBV6-6 and TRBJ2-5; 7 positions agree with TRBD1. Germline CDR1 MNHNY, CDR2 SVGAGI (reference sequence). This CDR3 has 14 amino acids. V was pared by 6 bases and J by 1 base, with 5 bases of the junction left unmatched.

This clone was observed a few times. J is TRBJ1-1 and V is TRBV27, with D uncertain. The V gene's germline CDR1 is MNHEY and CDR2 SMNVEV (reference sequence). Trimming shortened V by 1 base and J by 1 base, and 10 bases separated the two germline ends. CDR3 size: 15 residues. Here the CDR3 DNA reads TGTGCCAGCAGTTTATGGGAGAAGGGGAACACTGAAGCTTTCTTT. Translation: CASSLWEKGNTEAFF.

J is TRBJ2-1 and V is TRBV5-4, with 9 bases fitting TRBD2. The CDR3 runs to 17 residues. Germline trimming cut 0 bases from V and 6 bases from J; bases unmatched to any gene: 10. Germline CDR1 SGHNT, CDR2 YYREEE (reference sequence). CDR3 in amino acids: CASSLALAGGPGNEQFF. CDR3 in DNA: TGTGCCAGCAGCTTGGCCCTGGCGGGAGGGCCAGGCAATGAGCAGTTCTTC.

V is TRBV6-1 and J is TRBJ2-6; D gene ambiguous. Trimming shortened V by 2 bases and J by 0 bases, and 11 bases separated the two germline ends. Germline V gene lookup returns CDR1 MNHNS and CDR2 SASEGT. CDR3 length: 17 residues. The CDR3 reads CASSELTPGSGANVLTF. DNA of the CDR3: TGTGCCAGCAGTGAACTGACACCCGGCTCTGGGGCCAACGTCCTGACTTTC.

The V call is TRBV5-5, the J call TRBJ2-7; D may be TRBD1 or TRBD2 (5 bases each). Germline loops: CDR1 SGHKS, CDR2 YYEKEE (reference sequence). The CDR3 runs to 14 residues. V shed 4 bases and J shed 3 bases, with 14 bases lying between them. The DNA for the CDR3 is TGTGCCAGCAGCCCGGTGGGGGTCGGCTACGAGCAGTACTTC. Translation: CASSPVGVGYEQYF.

J is TRBJ2-2 and V is TRBV18, with 7 bases aligning to TRBD1. Unmatched junction bases numbered 6, after V lost 5 bases and J lost 0 bases. Germline V CDR1 and CDR2: KGHSH, LQKENI. The CDR3 length is 16 residues. CDR3 in amino acids: CASSSTGTANTGELFF. The CDR3 bases are TGTGCCAGCTCATCGACCGGGACAGCGAACACCGGGGAGCTGTTTTTT.

V gene TRBV27 combines with J gene TRBJ1-5; unclear D gene. The CDR3 runs 16 residues. V was trimmed by 3 bases and J by 2 bases, leaving 14 bases between them. CDR1 and CDR2 (germline): MNHEY, SMNVEV (reference sequence). The CDR3 DNA reads as TGTGCCAGCAGTTTCGTGTCACGGGGTGGCAATCAGCCCCAGCATTTT. Residues: CASSFVSRGGNQPQHF.

The J gene is TRBJ1-1, the V gene TRBV29-1; weak D call: TRBD1 (6 bases). With 4 bases removed from V and 9 bases from J, the gap between germline ends came to 15 bases. Germline CDR1 SQVTM, CDR2 ANQGSEA. This CDR3 spans 12 amino acids. CDR3 DNA: TGCAGCGTTGGGGGGGCGACAGTACAAGCTTTCTTT. Amino acid sequence: CSVGGATVQAFF. Variable domain in full (rest from reference TRBV29-1 and TRBJ1-1): SAVISQKPSRDICQRGTSLTIQCQVDSQVTMMFWYRQQPGQSLTLIATANQGSEATYESGFVIDKFPISRPNLTFSTLTVSNMSPEDSSIYLCSVGGATVQAFFGQGTRLTVV.

On this clone: Distinct nucleotide sequences in the sample also encode this CDR3. The chain employs TRBV27 and TRBJ1-1, with D unresolved. CDR3 length: 13 residues. V was pared by 3 bases and J by 0 bases, with 5 bases between. From germline, CDR1 is MNHEY and CDR2 SMNVEV (reference sequence). The CDR3 region has the DNA TGTGCCAGCAGTTTCCTGATGAACACTGAAGCTTTCTTT. This gives the protein CASSFLMNTEAFF.

With respect to this clone: Other DNA sequences in the sample encode the same CDR3. J is TRBJ1-1 and V is TRBV5-1, with D tentatively TRBD1 (6 bases). The CDR3 spans 15 residues. Between the trimmed V and J ends, which lost 0 bases and 1 base, there was a span of 10 bases. Germline CDR1 and CDR2: SGHRS and YFSETQ. This chain's CDR3 is CASSLGGTTNTEAFF. The CDR3 DNA sequence: TGCGCCAGCAGCTTGGGGGGGACAACGAACACTGAAGCTTTCTTT.

This chain joins TRBV7-2 and TRBJ2-7, with 8 bases matching TRBD1. The CDR3 extends over 15 amino acids. Germline-derived CDR1 and CDR2 are SGHTA and FQGNSA. Trimming took 4 bases from V and 8 from J; bases not matched to a gene: 13. The CDR3 reads CASSSYNGQGQKQYF. As DNA, the CDR3 is TGTGCCAGCAGCTCATACAATGGACAGGGCCAAAAGCAGTACTTC.

This chain joins TRBV5-1 and TRBJ2-5; the D is unclear. Trimming cost V 2 bases and J 1 base, with 9 bases left between them. CDR1 and CDR2 (germline): SGHRS, YFSETQ. The CDR3 covers 14 residues. CDR3 residues: CASSFGRPQETQYF. Here the CDR3 DNA reads TGCGCCAGCAGCTTTGGACGGCCCCAAGAGACCCAGTACTTC.

As regards this clone: This sample also contains other DNA sequences that code for the same CDR3. The rearrangement uses TRBV30 and TRBJ2-2; D is possibly TRBD1 or TRBD2 (6 bases each). V shed 7 bases and J shed 5 bases, with 17 bases lying between them. The germline CDR1 and CDR2 sequences are GTSNPN and SVGIG (reference sequence). The CDR3 spans 14 residues. CDR3 in DNA: TGTGCCTCGTACAGGGCGGGGAATACCGGGGAGCTGTTTTTT. Translating it yields CASYRAGNTGELFF.

The chain carries TRBV9 and TRBJ2-7; D not resolved. Trimming pared 2 bases from V and 4 bases from J, leaving 13 bases between. The CDR3 loop spans 14 amino acids. CDR1 is SGDLS, CDR2 YYNGEE, per germline. CDR3 sequence: CASSVEETVYEQYF. DNA for the CDR3: TGTGCCAGCAGCGTTGAAGAGACTGTGTACGAGCAGTACTTC.

The rearrangement uses TRBV4-3 and TRBJ1-5; D might be TRBD1 (6 bases). Per the germline V gene, CDR1 is LGHNA and CDR2 is YSLEER. Trimming stripped 0 bases from V and 5 bases from J, with 8 bases between. This CDR3 region has 14 residues. The CDR3 DNA reads as TGCGCCAGCAGCCAAGATAGGGGGTATCAGCCCCAGCATTTT. Its translation is CASSQDRGYQPQHF.

This chain links TRBV2 with TRBJ1-3, with TRBD1 as a possible D gene (6 bases). Trimming took 6 bases from V and 4 from J, leaving 22 bases between them. Germline loops: CDR1 SNHLY, CDR2 FYNNEI. The CDR3 has 17 residues. CDR3 in amino acids: CASSESYLPGQGNTIYF. CDR3 nucleotide sequence: TGTGCCAGCAGCGAAAGTTATCTTCCGGGACAAGGAAACACCATATATTTT.

The chain combines TRBV5-1 with TRBJ1-3; D remains ambiguous. Germline V gene data show CDR1 as SGHRS and CDR2 as YFSETQ. This CDR3 is 14 amino acids long. V was trimmed by 4 bases and J by 2 bases, leaving 10 bases between them. CDR3 region: CASSPPQTGNTIYF. CDR3 in DNA: TGCGCCAGCAGCCCCCCCCAGACTGGAAACACCATATATTTT.

The chain has TRBV11-2 and TRBJ1-1, with a tentative D call TRBD1 (5 bases). Germline V gene data show CDR1 as SGHAT and CDR2 as FQNNGV. Trimming pared 1 base from V and 4 bases from J, leaving 19 bases between. The CDR3 covers 17 residues. CDR3 region: CASSLGVRRGWSTEAFF. In nucleotides, the CDR3 is TGTGCCAGCAGCTTAGGAGTTCGAAGGGGATGGAGCACTGAAGCTTTCTTT. Using reference TRBV11-2 and TRBJ1-1 for the parts outside the CDR3, the full variable domain is EAGVAQSPRYKIIEKRQSVAFWCNPISGHATLYWYQQILGQGPKLLIQFQNNGVVDDSQLPKDRFSAERLKGVDSTLKIQPAKLEDSAVYLCASSLGVRRGWSTEAFFGQGTRLTVV.

This chain joins TRBV5-4 and TRBJ2-1, with 9 bases identical to TRBD2. The CDR3 extends over 16 amino acids. The junction had 8 bases not matched to a gene; V was cut back by 3 bases and J by 4 bases. CDR1 is SGHNT, CDR2 YYREEE, per germline (reference sequence). CDR3: CASSSKTSGKYNEQFF. The CDR3 nucleotides are TGTGCCAGCAGCTCGAAGACTAGCGGAAAATACAATGAGCAGTTCTTC. The variable domain in full, with the rest retrieved from reference TRBV5-4 and TRBJ2-1, is ETGVTQSPTHLIKTRGQQVTLRCSSQSGHNTVSWYQQALGQGPQFIFQYYREEENGRGNFPPRFSGLQFPNYSSELNVNALELDDSALYLCASSSKTSGKYNEQFFGPGTRLTVL.

The chain recombines TRBV7-6 with TRBJ2-5; D is undetermined. Germline CDR1 reads SGHVS; CDR2 reads FNYEAQ. V was pared by 5 bases and J by 4 bases, with 8 bases between. This CDR3 region has 12 residues. The CDR3 DNA sequence: TGTGCCAGCAGCCCGTGGCGAGAGACCCAGTACTTC. Protein sequence: CASSPWRETQYF.

The genes are TRBV9 and TRBJ2-1; tentative D call: TRBD2 (5 bases). Trimming removed 4 bases at V and 4 bases at J, with 21 bases between. The germline CDR1 and CDR2 sequences are SGDLS and YYNGEE. CDR3 length: 17 residues. The CDR3 DNA sequence: TGTGCCAGCAGCCCGAGGACCAGTCGATCGGGGTACAATGAGCAGTTCTTC. It yields the protein CASSPRTSRSGYNEQFF.

This chain uses TRBV6-5 with TRBJ2-5; possible D gene TRBD1, 5 bases. The V end was cut by 5 bases, the J end by 11 bases, with 15 bases between. Germline V gene sequence: CDR1 MNHEY, CDR2 SVGAGI. CDR3 length equals 12 residues. The CDR3 region has the DNA TGTGCCAGCAGTGACCAGGGTGGGAAGCAGTACTTC. This codes for CASSDQGGKQYF.

The CDR3 loop is CASSRRRPNTDTQYF. DNA for the CDR3: TGTGCCAGCAGCCGACGCCGACCCAACACAGATACGCAGTATTTT. This chain connects TRBV7-2 to TRBJ2-3, with D uncertain. The V gene's germline CDR1 is SGHTA and CDR2 FQGNSA. Trimming removed 5 bases at V and 2 bases at J, with 14 bases between. The CDR3 is made up of 15 amino acids.

V is TRBV28 and J is TRBJ2-7; D is unclear. V was clipped by 7 bases and J by 6 bases, with 13 bases between them. Germline V lookup: CDR1 MDHEN, CDR2 SYDVKM. This CDR3 region has 12 residues. The CDR3 nucleotides are TGTGCCAGCAATCCGAACGCTTTCGAGCAGTACTTC. Translated, it gives CASNPNAFEQYF.

The chain uses TRBV7-9 and TRBJ1-1; a weak D match, TRBD1 (5 bases). Germline V gives CDR1 SEHNR, CDR2 FQNEAQ (reference sequence). Trimming shortened V by 3 bases and J by 0 bases, and 23 bases separated the two germline ends. The CDR3 spans 19 residues. This CDR3 reads CASSFLRVWGGGMNTEAFF. The CDR3, as DNA: TGTGCCAGCAGCTTCCTACGTGTGTGGGGTGGGGGAATGAACACTGAAGCTTTCTTT.

This chain connects TRBV15 to TRBJ2-7, with D maybe TRBD2 (6 bases). Trimming took off 8 bases at V and 6 bases at J, with 14 bases between the two ends. The CDR3 totals 12 residues. Germline V gene sequence: CDR1 LNHNV, CDR2 YYDKDF (reference sequence). CDR3 residues: CATRGGRGEQYF. In DNA, the CDR3 is TGTGCCACCCGAGGAGGGCGGGGCGAGCAGTACTTC.